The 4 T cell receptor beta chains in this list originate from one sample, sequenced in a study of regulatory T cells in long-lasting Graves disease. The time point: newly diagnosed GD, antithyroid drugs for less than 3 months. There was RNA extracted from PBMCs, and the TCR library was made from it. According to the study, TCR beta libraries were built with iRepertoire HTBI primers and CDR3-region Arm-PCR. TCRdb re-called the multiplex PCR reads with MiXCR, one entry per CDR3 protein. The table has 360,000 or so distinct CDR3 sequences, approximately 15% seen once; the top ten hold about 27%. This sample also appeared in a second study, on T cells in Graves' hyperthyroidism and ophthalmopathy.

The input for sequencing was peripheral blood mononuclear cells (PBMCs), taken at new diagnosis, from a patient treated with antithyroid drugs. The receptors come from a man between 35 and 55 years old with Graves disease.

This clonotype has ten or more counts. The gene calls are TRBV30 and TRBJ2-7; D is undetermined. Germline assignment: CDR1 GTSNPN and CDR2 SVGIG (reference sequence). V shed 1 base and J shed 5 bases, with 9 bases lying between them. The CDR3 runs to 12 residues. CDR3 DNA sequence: TGTGCCTGGAGTGGGGAAAACCACGAGCAGTACTTC. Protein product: CAWSGENHEQYF.

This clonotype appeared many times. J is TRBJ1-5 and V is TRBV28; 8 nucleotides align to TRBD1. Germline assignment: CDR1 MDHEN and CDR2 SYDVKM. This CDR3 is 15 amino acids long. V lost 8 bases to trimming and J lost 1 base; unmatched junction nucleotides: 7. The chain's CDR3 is CASVNQGASNQPQHF. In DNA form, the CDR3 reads TGTGCCAGCGTTAACCAGGGGGCGAGCAATCAGCCCCAGCATTTT.

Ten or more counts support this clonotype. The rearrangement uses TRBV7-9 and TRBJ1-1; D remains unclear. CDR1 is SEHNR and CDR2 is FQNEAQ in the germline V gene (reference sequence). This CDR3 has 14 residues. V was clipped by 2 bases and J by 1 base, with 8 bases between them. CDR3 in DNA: TGTGCCAGCAGCTTAAGGCAGGAGAACACTGAAGCTTTCTTT. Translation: CASSLRQENTEAFF.

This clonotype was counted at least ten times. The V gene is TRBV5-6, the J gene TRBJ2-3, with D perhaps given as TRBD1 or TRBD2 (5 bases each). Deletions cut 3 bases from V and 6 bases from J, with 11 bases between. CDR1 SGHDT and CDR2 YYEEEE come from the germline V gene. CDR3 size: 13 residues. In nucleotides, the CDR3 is TGTGCCAGCAGCTGGGGGATGGGGGATACGCAGTATTTT. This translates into CASSWGMGDTQYF.